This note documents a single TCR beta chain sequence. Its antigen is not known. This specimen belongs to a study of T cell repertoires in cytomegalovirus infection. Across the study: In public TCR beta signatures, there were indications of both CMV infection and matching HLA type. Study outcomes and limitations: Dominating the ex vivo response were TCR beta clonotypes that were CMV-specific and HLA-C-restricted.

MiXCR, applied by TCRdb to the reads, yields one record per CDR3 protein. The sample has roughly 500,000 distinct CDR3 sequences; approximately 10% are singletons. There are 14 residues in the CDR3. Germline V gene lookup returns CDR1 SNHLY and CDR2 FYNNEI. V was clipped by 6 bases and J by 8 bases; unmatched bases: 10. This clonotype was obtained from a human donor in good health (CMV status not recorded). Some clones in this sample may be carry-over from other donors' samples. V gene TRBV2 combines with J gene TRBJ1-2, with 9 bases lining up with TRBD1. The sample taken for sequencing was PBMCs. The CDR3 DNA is TGTGCCAGCAGCCAAAAACAGGGGGCGGAAGGCTACACCTTC. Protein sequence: CASSQKQGAEGYTF.